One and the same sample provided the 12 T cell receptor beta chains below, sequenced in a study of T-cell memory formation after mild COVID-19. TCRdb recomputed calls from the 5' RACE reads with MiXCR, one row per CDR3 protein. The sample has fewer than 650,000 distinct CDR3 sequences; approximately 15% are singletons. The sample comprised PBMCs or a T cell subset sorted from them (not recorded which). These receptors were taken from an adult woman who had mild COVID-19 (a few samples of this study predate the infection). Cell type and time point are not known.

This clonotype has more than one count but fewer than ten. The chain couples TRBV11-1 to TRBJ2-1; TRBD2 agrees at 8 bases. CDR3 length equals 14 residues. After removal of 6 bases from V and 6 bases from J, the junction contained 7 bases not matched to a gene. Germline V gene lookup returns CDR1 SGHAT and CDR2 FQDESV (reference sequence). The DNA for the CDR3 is TGTGCCAGCAGTCGGAAACTAGCGGTCAATGAGCAGTTCTTC. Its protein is CASSRKLAVNEQFF.

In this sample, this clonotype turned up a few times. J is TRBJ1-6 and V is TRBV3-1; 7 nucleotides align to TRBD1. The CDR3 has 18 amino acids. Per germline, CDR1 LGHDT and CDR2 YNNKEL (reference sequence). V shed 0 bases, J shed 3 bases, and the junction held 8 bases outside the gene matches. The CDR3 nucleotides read TGTGCCAGCAGCCAAGATGGGGTACAGGGGTACTATAATTCACCCCTCCACTTT. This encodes CASSQDGVQGYYNSPLHF.

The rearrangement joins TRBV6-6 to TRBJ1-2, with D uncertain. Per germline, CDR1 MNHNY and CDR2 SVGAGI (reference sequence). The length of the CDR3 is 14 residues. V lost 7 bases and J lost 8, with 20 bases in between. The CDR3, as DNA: TGTGCCAGCAACCCGGGAGGGCCGGCCTGGGGCTACACCTTC. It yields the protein CASNPGGPAWGYTF.

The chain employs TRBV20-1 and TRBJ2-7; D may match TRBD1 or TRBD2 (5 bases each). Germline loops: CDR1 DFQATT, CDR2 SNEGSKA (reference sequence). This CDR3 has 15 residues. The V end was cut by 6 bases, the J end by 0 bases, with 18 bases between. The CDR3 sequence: CSAEQPGTVSYEQYF. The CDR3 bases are TGCAGTGCCGAGCAACCCGGGACGGTCTCCTACGAGCAGTACTTC.

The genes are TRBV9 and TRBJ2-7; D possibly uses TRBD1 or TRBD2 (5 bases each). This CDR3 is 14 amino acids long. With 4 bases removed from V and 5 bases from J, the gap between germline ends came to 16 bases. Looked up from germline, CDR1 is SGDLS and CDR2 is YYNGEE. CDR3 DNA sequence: TGTGCCAGCAGCCCCGAGGGGCTCCGGGACGAGCAGTACTTC. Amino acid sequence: CASSPEGLRDEQYF.

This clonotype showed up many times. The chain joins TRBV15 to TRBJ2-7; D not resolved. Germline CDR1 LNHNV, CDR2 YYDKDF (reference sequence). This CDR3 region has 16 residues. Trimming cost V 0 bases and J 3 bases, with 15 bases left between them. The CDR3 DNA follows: TGTGCCACCAGCAGAGATTCAATAGGAACTGGCTACGAGCAGTACTTC. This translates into CATSRDSIGTGYEQYF. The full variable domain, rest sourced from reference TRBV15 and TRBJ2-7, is DAMVIQNPRYQVTQFGKPVTLSCSQTLNHNVMYWYQQKSSQAPKLLFHYYDKDFNNEADTPDNFQSRRPNTSFCFLDIRSPGLGDTAMYLCATSRDSIGTGYEQYFGPGTRLTVT.

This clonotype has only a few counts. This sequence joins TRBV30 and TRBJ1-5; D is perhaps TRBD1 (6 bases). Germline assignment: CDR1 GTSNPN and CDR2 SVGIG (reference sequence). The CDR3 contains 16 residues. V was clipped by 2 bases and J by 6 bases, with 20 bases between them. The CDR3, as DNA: TGTGCCTGGAGTCCTAGGGGGGGAGGGACGGGTCAGCCCCAGCATTTT. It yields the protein CAWSPRGGGTGQPQHF.

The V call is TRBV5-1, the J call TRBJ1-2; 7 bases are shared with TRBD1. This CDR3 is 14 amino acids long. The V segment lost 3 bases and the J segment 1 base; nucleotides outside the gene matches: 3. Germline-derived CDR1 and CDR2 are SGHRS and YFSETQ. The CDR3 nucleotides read TGCGCCAGCAGCTGGGGGGACAGTAACTATGGCTACACCTTC. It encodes CASSWGDSNYGYTF. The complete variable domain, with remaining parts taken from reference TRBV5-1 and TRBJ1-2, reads KAGVTQTPRYLIKTRGQQVTLSCSPISGHRSVSWYQQTPGQGLQFLFEYFSETQRNKGNFPGRFSGRQFSNSRSEMNVSTLELGDSALYLCASSWGDSNYGYTFGSGTRLTVV.

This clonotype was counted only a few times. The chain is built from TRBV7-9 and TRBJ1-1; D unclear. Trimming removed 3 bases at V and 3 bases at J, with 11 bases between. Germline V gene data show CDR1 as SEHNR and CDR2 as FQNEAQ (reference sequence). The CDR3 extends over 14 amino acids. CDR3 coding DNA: TGTGCCAGCAGCTTTGGCGGGGTAGACACTGAAGCTTTCTTT. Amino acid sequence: CASSFGGVDTEAFF.

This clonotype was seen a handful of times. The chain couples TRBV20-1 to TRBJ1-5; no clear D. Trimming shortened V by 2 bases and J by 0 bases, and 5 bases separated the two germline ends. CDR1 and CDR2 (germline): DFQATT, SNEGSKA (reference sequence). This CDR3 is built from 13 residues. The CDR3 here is CSARRSSNQPQHF. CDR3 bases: TGCAGTGCTAGAAGGAGTAGCAATCAGCCCCAGCATTTT.

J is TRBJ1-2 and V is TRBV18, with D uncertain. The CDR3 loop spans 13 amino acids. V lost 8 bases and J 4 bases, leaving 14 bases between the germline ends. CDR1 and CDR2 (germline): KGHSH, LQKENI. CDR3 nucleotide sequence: TGTGCCAGCGAGGAGTCGACCTCCTATGGCTACACCTTC. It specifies CASEESTSYGYTF.

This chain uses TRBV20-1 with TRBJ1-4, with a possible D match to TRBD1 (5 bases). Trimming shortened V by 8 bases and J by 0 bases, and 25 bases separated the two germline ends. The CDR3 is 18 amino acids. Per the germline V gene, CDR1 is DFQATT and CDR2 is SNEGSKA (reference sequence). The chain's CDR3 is CSTTLINRDGATNEKLFF. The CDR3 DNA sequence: TGCAGTACTACTCTAATTAACCGGGACGGCGCAACTAATGAAAAACTGTTTTTT.